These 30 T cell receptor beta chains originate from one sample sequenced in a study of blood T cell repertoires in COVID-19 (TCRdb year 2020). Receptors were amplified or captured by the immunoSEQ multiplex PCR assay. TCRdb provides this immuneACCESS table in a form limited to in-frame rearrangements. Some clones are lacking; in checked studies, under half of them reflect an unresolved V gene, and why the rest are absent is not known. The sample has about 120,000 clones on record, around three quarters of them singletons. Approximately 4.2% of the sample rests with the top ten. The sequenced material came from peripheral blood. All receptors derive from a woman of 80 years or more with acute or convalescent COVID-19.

For the CDR3, the DNA is TGTGCCAGCAGCGTAGGAATTGTCAGCGGGAGGTACAATGAGCAGTTCTTC. Translation: CASSVGIVSGRYNEQFF. The chain recombines TRBV9 with TRBJ2-1; TRBD2 matches at 9 bases. V trimming: 0 bases; J trimming: 4 bases; junction bases outside the gene matches: 8. This CDR3 has 17 amino acids. CDR1 is SGDLS and CDR2 is YYNGEE in the germline V gene.

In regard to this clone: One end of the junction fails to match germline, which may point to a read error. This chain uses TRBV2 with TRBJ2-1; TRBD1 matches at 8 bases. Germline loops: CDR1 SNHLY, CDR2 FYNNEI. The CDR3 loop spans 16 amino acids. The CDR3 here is CASRGPGGITYNEQFF. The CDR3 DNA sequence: TGTGCGAGCAGGGGGCCAGGGGGCATAACCTACAATGAGCAGTTCTTC.

The DNA for the CDR3 is TGTGCCAGCAGTGAATCCCGTAGCGGGAGTGAGACCCAGTACTTC. Amino acids: CASSESRSGSETQYF. The rearrangement links TRBV6-1 to TRBJ2-5; 9 bases fit TRBD2. The V and J ends lost 2 bases and 5 bases, in that order; junction bases with no gene match: 6. Germline V gene sequence: CDR1 MNHNS, CDR2 SASEGT. CDR3 length equals 15 residues.

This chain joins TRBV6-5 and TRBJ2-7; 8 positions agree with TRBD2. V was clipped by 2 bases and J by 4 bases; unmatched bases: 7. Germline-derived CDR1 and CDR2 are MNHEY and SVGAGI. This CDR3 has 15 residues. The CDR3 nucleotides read TGTGCCAGCAGTTACCCCCGGGGGGGAGCTTACGAGCAGTACTTC. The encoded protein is CASSYPRGGAYEQYF.

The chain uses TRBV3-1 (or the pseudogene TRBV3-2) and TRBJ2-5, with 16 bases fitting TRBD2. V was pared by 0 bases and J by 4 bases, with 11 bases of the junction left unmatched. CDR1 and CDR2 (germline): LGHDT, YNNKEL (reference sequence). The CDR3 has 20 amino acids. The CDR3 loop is CASSQESTEGTSGRGETQYF. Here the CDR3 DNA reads TGTGCCAGCAGCCAAGAGTCTACGGAGGGGACTAGCGGGAGGGGAGAGACCCAGTACTTC.

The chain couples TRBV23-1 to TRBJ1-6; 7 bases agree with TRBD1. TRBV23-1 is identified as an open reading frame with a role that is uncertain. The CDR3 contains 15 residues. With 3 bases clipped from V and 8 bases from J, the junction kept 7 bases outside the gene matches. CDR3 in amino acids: CASSHPTGVDSPLHF. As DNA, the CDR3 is TGCGCCAGCAGTCACCCCACAGGGGTAGATTCACCCCTCCACTTT.

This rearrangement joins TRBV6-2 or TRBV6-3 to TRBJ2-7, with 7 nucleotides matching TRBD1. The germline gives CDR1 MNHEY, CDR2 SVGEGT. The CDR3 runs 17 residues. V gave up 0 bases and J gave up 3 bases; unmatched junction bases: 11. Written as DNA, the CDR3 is TGTGCCAGCAGTTACTCGAGGCTTAGGACAGGCTACTACGAGCAGTACTTC. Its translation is CASSYSRLRTGYYEQYF.

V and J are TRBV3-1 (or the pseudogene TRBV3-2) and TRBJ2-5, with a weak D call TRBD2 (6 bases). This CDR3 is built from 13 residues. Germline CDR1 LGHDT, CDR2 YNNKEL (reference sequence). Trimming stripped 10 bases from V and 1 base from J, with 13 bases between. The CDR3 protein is CATRRGVQETQYF. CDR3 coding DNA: TGTGCCACCCGGAGGGGAGTCCAAGAGACCCAGTACTTC.

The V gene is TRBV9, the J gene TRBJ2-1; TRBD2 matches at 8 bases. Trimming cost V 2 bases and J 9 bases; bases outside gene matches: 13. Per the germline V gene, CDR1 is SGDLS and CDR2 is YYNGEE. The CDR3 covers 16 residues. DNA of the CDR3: TGTGCCAGCAGCGTGAGGGTCGGGGGGGCCGGAGGTGAGCAGTTCTTC. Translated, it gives CASSVRVGGAGGEQFF.

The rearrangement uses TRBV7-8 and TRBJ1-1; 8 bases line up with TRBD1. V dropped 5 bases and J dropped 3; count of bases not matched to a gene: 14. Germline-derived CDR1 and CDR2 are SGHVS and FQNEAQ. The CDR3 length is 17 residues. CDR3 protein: CASSRRQGARSDTEAFF. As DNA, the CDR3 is TGTGCCAGCAGCCGAAGGCAGGGGGCGCGTTCGGACACTGAAGCTTTCTTT. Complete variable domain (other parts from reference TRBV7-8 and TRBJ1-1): GAGVSQSPRYKVAKRGQDVALRCDPISGHVSLFWYQQALGQGPEFLTYFQNEAQLDKSGLPSDRFFAERPEGSVSTLKIQRTQQEDSAVYLCASSRRQGARSDTEAFFGQGTRLTVV.

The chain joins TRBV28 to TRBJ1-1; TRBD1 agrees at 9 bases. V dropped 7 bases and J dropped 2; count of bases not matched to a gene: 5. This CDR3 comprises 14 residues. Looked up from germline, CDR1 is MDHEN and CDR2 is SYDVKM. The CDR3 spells CASTRQGGNTEAFF. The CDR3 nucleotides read TGTGCCAGCACCCGACAGGGGGGAAACACTGAAGCTTTCTTT.

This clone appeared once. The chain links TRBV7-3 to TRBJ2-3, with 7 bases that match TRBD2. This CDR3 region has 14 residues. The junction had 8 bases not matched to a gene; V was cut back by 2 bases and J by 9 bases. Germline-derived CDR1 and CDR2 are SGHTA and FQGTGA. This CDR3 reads CASSLLGGEGTQYF. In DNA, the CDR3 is TGTGCCAGCAGCTTACTGGGCGGGGAGGGGACGCAGTATTTT.

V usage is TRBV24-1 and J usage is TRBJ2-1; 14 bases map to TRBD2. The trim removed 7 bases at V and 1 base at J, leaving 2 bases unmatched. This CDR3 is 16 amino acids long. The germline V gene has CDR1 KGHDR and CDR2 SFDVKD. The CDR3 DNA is TGTGCCACCAGGGGACTAGCGGGAGAGTCCTACAATGAGCAGTTCTTC. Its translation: CATRGLAGESYNEQFF.

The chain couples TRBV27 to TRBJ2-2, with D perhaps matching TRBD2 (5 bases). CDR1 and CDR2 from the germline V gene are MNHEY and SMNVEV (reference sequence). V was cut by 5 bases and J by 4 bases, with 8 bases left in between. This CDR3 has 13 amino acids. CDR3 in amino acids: CASSQAGTGELFF. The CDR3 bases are TGTGCCAGCAGTCAGGCGGGCACCGGGGAGCTGTTTTTT.

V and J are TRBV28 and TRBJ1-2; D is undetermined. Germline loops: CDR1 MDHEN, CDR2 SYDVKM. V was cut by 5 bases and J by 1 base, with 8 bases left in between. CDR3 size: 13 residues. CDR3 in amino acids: CASSPSGNYGYTF. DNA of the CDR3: TGTGCCAGCAGTCCGTCCGGTAACTATGGCTACACCTTC.

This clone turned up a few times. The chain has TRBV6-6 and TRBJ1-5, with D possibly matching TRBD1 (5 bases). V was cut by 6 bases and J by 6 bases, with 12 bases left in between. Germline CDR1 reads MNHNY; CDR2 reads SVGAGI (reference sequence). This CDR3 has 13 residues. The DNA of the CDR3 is TGTGCCAGCAGAACAGGTAGCGGTCAGCCCCAGCATTTT. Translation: CASRTGSGQPQHF.

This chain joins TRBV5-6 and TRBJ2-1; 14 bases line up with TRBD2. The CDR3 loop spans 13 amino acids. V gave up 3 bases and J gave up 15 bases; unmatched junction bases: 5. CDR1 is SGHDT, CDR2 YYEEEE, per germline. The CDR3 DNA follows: TGTGCCAGCAGCTCGGCCGGGACTAGCGGGGGGTTCTTC. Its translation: CASSSAGTSGGFF. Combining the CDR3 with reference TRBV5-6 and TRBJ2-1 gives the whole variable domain DAGVTQSPTHLIKTRGQQVTLRCSPKSGHDTVSWYQQALGQGPQFIFQYYEEEERQRGNFPDRFSGHQFPNYSSELNVNALLLGDSALYLCASSSAGTSGGFFGPGTRLTVL.

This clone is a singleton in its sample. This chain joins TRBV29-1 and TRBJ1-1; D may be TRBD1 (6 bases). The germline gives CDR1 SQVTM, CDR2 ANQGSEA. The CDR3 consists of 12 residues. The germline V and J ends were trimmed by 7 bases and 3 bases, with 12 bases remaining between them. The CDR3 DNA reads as TGCAGCGGTATCAGGGGAGACACTGAAGCTTTCTTT. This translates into CSGIRGDTEAFF.

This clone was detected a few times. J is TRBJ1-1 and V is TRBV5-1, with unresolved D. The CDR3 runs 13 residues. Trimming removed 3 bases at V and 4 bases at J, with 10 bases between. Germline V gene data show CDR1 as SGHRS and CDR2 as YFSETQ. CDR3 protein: CASSSLEVTEAFF. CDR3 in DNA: TGCGCCAGCAGCTCACTTGAGGTCACTGAAGCTTTCTTT.

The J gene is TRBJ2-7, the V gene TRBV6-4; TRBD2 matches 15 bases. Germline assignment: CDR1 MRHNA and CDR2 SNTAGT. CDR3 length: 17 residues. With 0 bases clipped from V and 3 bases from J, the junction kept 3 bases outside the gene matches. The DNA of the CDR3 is TGTGCCAGCAGTGACTCGGGACTAGCGGGAGGAGTCTACGAGCAGTACTTC. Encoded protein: CASSDSGLAGGVYEQYF.

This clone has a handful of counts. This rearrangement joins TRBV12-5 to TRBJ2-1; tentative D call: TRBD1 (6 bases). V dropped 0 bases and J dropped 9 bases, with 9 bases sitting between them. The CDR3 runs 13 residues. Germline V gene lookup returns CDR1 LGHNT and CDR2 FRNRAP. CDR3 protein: CASGLVIGGEQFF. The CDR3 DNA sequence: TGTGCTAGTGGTTTGGTAATAGGGGGTGAGCAGTTCTTC.

The CDR3 sequence is CSAGQYGYTF. CDR3 DNA: TGCAGTGCAGGACAGTATGGCTACACCTTC. This chain links TRBV20-1 with TRBJ1-2, with D perhaps TRBD1 (6 bases). Germline V lookup: CDR1 DFQATT, CDR2 SNEGSKA (reference sequence). The CDR3 is 10 amino acids. V was trimmed by 6 bases and J by 5 bases, leaving 7 bases between them.

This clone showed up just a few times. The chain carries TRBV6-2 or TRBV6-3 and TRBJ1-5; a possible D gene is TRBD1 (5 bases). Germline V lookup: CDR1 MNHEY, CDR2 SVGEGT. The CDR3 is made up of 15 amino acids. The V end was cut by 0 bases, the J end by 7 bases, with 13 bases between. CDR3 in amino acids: CASSYSVTEVQPQHF. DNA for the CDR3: TGTGCCAGCAGTTACTCGGTGACAGAAGTCCAGCCCCAGCATTTT.

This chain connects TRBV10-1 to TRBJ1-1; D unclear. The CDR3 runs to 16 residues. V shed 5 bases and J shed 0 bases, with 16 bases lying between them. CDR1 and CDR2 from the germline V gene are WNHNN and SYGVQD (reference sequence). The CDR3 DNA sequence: TGCGCCAGCAGTCCATATTCAGGAACCTTGAACACTGAAGCTTTCTTT. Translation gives CASSPYSGTLNTEAFF.

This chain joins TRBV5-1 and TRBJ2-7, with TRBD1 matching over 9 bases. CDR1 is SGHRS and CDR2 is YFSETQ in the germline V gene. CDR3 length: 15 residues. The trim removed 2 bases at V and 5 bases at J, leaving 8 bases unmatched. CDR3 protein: CASSFRDRAEDEQYF. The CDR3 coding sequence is TGCGCCAGCAGCTTCCGGGACAGGGCTGAAGACGAGCAGTACTTC.

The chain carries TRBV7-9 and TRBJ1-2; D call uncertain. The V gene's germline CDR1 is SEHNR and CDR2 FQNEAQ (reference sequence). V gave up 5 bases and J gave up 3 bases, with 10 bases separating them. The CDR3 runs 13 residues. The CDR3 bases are TGTGCCAGCAGCCCAGTTTTCGACTATGGCTACACCTTC. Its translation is CASSPVFDYGYTF.

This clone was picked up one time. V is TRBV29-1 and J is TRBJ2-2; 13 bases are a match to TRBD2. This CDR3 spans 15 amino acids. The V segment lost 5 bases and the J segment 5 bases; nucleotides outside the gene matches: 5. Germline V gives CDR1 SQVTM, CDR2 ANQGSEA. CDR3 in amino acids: CSVTGTSGVTGELFF. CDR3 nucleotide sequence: TGCAGCGTTACAGGGACTAGCGGGGTTACCGGGGAGCTGTTTTTT.

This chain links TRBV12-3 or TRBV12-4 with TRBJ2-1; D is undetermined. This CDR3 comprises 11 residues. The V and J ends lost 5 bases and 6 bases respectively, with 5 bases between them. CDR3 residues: CASSLLNEQFF. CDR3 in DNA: TGTGCCAGCAGTCTCCTCAATGAGCAGTTCTTC.

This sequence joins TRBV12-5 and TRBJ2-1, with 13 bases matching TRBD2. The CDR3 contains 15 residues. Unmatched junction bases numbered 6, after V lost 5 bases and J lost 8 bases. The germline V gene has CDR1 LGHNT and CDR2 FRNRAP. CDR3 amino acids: CASGPGLAGFHEQFF. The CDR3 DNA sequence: TGTGCTAGTGGTCCGGGACTAGCGGGATTCCATGAGCAGTTCTTC. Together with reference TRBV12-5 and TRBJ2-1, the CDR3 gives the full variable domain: DARVTQTPRHKVTEMGQEVTMRCQPILGHNTVFWYRQTMMQGLELLAYFRNRAPLDDSGMPKDRFSAEMPDATLATLKIQPSEPRDSAVYFCASGPGLAGFHEQFFGPGTRLTVL.

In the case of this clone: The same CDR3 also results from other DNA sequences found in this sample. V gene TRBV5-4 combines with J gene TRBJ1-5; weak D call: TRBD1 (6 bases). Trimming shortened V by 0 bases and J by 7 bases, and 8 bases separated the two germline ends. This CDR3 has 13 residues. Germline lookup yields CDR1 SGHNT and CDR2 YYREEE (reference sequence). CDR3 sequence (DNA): TGTGCCAGCAGCTTGGAAGGGGGACAGCCCCAGCATTTT. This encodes CASSLEGGQPQHF.